What follows is one T cell receptor (beta chain) and its context. Its antigen is not identified. These data belong to a study of cytomegalovirus exposure and HLA in healthy donors. General study results and limits: Cytomegalovirus association was assigned to approximately 180 TCR beta chains. Reportedly, diagnosis of cytomegalovirus status by the classifier showed high specificity and sensitivity. Despite most TCR sequences being rare, some public TCRs occurred in many donors.

Measured with immunoSEQ multiplex PCR; TCRdb has only the in-frame clones, and not every one. The sample has approximately 170,000 clones, approximately 81% seen once. Germline-derived CDR1 and CDR2 are SNHLY and FYNNEI. The CDR3 loop spans 16 amino acids. The trim removed 4 bases at V and 1 base at J, leaving 5 bases unmatched. This clonotype was obtained from a man aged 18 to 35 in good health and CMV-seropositive. The chain recombines TRBV2 with TRBJ2-2; 8 nucleotides agree with TRBD1. Sequencing input: PBMCs. CDR3 DNA: TGTGCCAGCAGTGTGCGACAGGGGCGGAACACCGGGGAGCTGTTTTTT. Its protein is CASSVRQGRNTGELFF.